The next 26 T cell receptor beta chains were all read from a single sample in a study of post-analysis software for immune sequencing data. No antigen has been identified for these receptors. Study-wide results and caveats: Elevated frequency relative to controls characterized four to six TRBV segments in patients, TRBV5-6, TRBV5-1 and TRBV20-1 among them.

cDNA libraries of TCR beta carried unique molecular identifiers. TCRdb itself ran the PCR reads through MiXCR, one entry per CDR3 protein. This sample carries about 540,000 distinct CDR3 sequences, 30% to 40% of them seen once, and the ten largest clones take 4.5% to 7.5%. The sample comprised blood. These receptors originate from a girl aged 2-17 years with multiple sclerosis.

This chain links TRBV6-5 with TRBJ2-7; D gene unclear. TRBJ2-5 matches the DNA end more closely, so the J call is doubtful. The CDR3 extends over 14 amino acids. Germline V CDR1 and CDR2: MNHEY, SVGAGI. The CDR3 protein is CASSYEAFTGTQYF. The CDR3 coding sequence is TGTGCCAGCAGTTACGAGGCGTTCACGGGGACCCAGTACTTC.

This clonotype was counted a few times. This sequence joins TRBV20-1 and TRBJ1-5; D is ambiguous. Trimming removed 4 bases from V and 7 bases from J, with 20 bases in between. Germline V gene data show CDR1 as DFQATT and CDR2 as SNEGSKA (reference sequence). CDR3 length: 15 amino acids. In DNA, the CDR3 is TGCAGTGCTACTTTACGGGCGGTAGGAAACCAGCCCCAGCATTTT. It translates to CSATLRAVGNQPQHF.

In this sample, this clonotype turned up a few times. The chain has TRBV14 and TRBJ2-1; 7 bases are a match to TRBD2. Germline CDR1 is SGHDN and CDR2 is FVKESK. The junction had 8 bases not matched to a gene; V was cut back by 1 base and J by 8 bases. The CDR3 spans 15 residues. For the CDR3, the DNA is TGTGCCAGCAGCCAAGTAAATGCGGGGGTGGATGAGCAGTTCTTC. Amino acid sequence: CASSQVNAGVDEQFF. The variable domain in full, completed from reference TRBV14 and TRBJ2-1, reads EAGVTQFPSHSVIEKGQTVTLRCDPISGHDNLYWYRRVMGKEIKFLLHFVKESKQDESGMPNNRFLAERTGGTYSTLKVQPAELEDSGVYFCASSQVNAGVDEQFFGPGTRLTVL.

This clonotype was seen a handful of times. The gene calls are TRBV7-8 and TRBJ2-3, with D perhaps being TRBD1 or TRBD2 (5 bases each). Looked up from germline, CDR1 is SGHVS and CDR2 is FQNEAQ. This CDR3 has 12 amino acids. The V gene lost 4 bases and the J gene lost 12 bases, with 14 bases spanning the gap. CDR3 bases: TGTGCCAGCAGCTCCTCGGGGCAGCCCCAGTATTTT. Its protein is CASSSSGQPQYF.

The chain is built from TRBV5-1 and TRBJ2-3; D gene ambiguous. Germline lookup yields CDR1 SGHRS and CDR2 YFSETQ. The V and J ends lost 3 bases and 5 bases respectively, with 16 bases between them. This CDR3 region has 15 residues. CDR3 amino acids: CASSYPSPGEDTQYF. CDR3 in DNA: TGCGCCAGCAGCTACCCGTCCCCAGGAGAAGATACGCAGTATTTT.

The chain recombines TRBV27 with TRBJ2-3; D gene uncertain. The CDR3 is made up of 14 amino acids. Germline V CDR1 and CDR2: MNHEY, SMNVEV (reference sequence). The V end was cut by 3 bases, the J end by 8 bases, with 15 bases between. The CDR3 reads CASSLVAFIGTQYF. CDR3 sequence (DNA): TGTGCCAGCAGTTTGGTGGCATTTATCGGTACGCAGTATTTT.

About this clonotype itself: A junction boundary mismatches the germline segment, possibly from a read error. Here the CDR3 reads CAGSDSYEQYF. The CDR3 region has the DNA TGCGCCGGCAGTGACAGCTACGAGCAGTACTTC. The rearrangement uses TRBV10-1 and TRBJ2-4, with D possibly TRBD1 on 5 matching bases. The J call may be wrong; the DNA end is better matched by TRBJ2-7. Per germline, CDR1 WNHNN and CDR2 SYGVQD (reference sequence). This CDR3 is built from 11 residues.

The chain combines TRBV6-5 with TRBJ1-1; the D is unclear. The germline gives CDR1 MNHEY, CDR2 SVGAGI. This CDR3 is built from 13 residues. With 2 bases removed from V and 5 bases from J, the gap between germline ends came to 9 bases. The CDR3 DNA reads as TGTGCCAGCAGTTACAGGGCGTTTACTGAAGCTTTCTTT. This encodes CASSYRAFTEAFF.

This chain joins TRBV10-3 and TRBJ2-2; 11 bases fit TRBD1. Germline CDR1 and CDR2: ENHRY and SYGVKD. This CDR3 region has 14 residues. V gave up 10 bases and J gave up 7 bases; unmatched junction bases: 8. DNA of the CDR3: TGTGCCACCAGGACAGGGGGCAATGGCGGGGAGCTGTTTTTT. This translates into CATRTGGNGGELFF.

The genes are TRBV20-1 and TRBJ1-2; 9 bases map to TRBD1. Germline values: CDR1 DFQATT, CDR2 SNEGSKA (reference sequence). The CDR3 length is 15 residues. V was pared by 1 base and J by 8 bases, with 11 bases of the junction left unmatched. CDR3 loop: CSARAGTGQTGGYTF. In DNA form, the CDR3 reads TGCAGTGCTAGAGCCGGGACAGGGCAGACAGGAGGCTACACCTTC.

This chain connects TRBV5-6 to TRBJ2-4; D perhaps matches TRBD2 (7 bases). V shed 5 bases and J shed 3 bases, with 15 bases lying between them. CDR3 size: 15 residues. Per the germline V gene, CDR1 is SGHDT and CDR2 is YYEEEE. The CDR3 nucleotides are TGTGCCAGCAGTGAATACAGGGAGGGCAAAAACATTCAGTACTTC. This encodes CASSEYREGKNIQYF.

This clonotype occurred a few times. The gene calls are TRBV2 and TRBJ2-1; the match to TRBD2 covers 11 bases. J gave up 8 bases and V 6 bases, and 9 bases lay outside the gene matches. This CDR3 is 15 amino acids long. From germline, CDR1 is SNHLY and CDR2 FYNNEI. Here the CDR3 reads CASRVAGGSAYEQFF. Written as DNA, the CDR3 is TGTGCCAGCAGAGTAGCGGGGGGGTCAGCCTATGAGCAGTTCTTC.

This clonotype was counted once. CDR3 protein: CASSLKGGGASYNEQFF. The CDR3 region has the DNA TGTGCCAGCAGCTTAAAAGGCGGGGGGGCCTCCTACAATGAGCAGTTCTTC. The rearrangement uses TRBV7-3 and TRBJ2-1; 9 bases align to TRBD2. Looked up from germline, CDR1 is SGHTA and CDR2 is FQGTGA. The CDR3 covers 17 residues. J was trimmed by 0 bases and V by 1 base; bases with no gene match: 4.

This chain uses TRBV21-1 with TRBJ2-3; the D call TRBD2 from the table was never checked on the DNA. TRBV21-1 is termed a pseudogene. This CDR3 has 15 amino acids. CDR3 in amino acids: CASSAGAYSTDTQYF. As DNA, the CDR3 is TGTGCCAGCAGTGCGGGAGCATACAGCACAGATACGCAGTATTTT.

The genes are TRBV6-6 and TRBJ1-5; 8 bases agree with TRBD1. Germline CDR1 and CDR2: MNHNY and SVGAGI (reference sequence). The CDR3 length is 14 residues. V lost 6 bases and J lost 7; bases outside the gene matches: 8. As DNA, the CDR3 is TGTGCCAGCAGCCCGGGGGGGACAGGACAGCCCCAGCATTTT. Residues: CASSPGGTGQPQHF.

V gene TRBV5-1 combines with J gene TRBJ2-7; no clear D. CDR3 size: 13 residues. The V end lost 1 base, the J end lost 0 bases, and 5 bases lay between the germline ends. Germline V gene lookup returns CDR1 SGHRS and CDR2 YFSETQ. The CDR3: CASSLRISYEQYF. The DNA for the CDR3 is TGCGCCAGCAGCTTGCGTATCTCCTACGAGCAGTACTTC.

With regard to this clonotype: Mismatch with germline at one junction end may stem from a read error. The J gene is TRBJ2-7, the V gene TRBV7-7; perhaps D is TRBD1 or TRBD2 (5 bases each). Germline-derived CDR1 and CDR2 are SSHAT and FNYEAQ (reference sequence). This CDR3 contains 17 residues. DNA for the CDR3: TGTGCTAGCAGCCCCCGTCCGCCGGGGACCCAAACCTACGAGCAGTACTTC. It codes for CASSPRPPGTQTYEQYF.

Notes on this clonotype: A much more abundant neighbour one base away suggests this may be a read error. The genes are TRBV15 and TRBJ2-6, with a weak D call TRBD1 (5 bases). The CDR3 sequence is 19 residues long. Germline-derived CDR1 and CDR2 are LNHNV and YYDKDF (reference sequence). The DNA for the CDR3 is TGTGCCACCAGCAGGGTCCCTGAGGCCCTGGGCTCTGGGGCCAACGTCCCGACTTTC. Translating gives CATSRVPEALGSGANVPTF.

This chain uses TRBV20-1 with TRBJ1-1, with unresolved D. V was cut by 0 bases and J by 7 bases, with 12 bases left in between. Germline CDR1 and CDR2: DFQATT and SNEGSKA (reference sequence). This CDR3 is 13 amino acids long. The CDR3 loop is CSARDPERSEAFF. The CDR3 DNA reads TGCAGTGCTAGAGATCCTGAAAGGAGTGAAGCTTTCTTT.

This chain links TRBV5-5 with TRBJ2-1; TRBD1 aligns across 9 bases. V shed 0 bases, J shed 2 bases, and the junction held 15 bases outside the gene matches. The germline gives CDR1 SGHKS, CDR2 YYEKEE (reference sequence). The CDR3 length is 20 residues. CDR3 bases: TGTGCCAGCAGCTTGGTCCACCCAGACAGGGGGGAGGTCACCTACAATGAGCAGTTCTTC. It is translated as CASSLVHPDRGEVTYNEQFF.

This clonotype showed up just a few times. The chain is built from TRBV20-1 and TRBJ2-4; no clear D. CDR3 length: 15 residues. V was shortened by 5 bases and J by 1 base, with 15 bases between the two germline ends. Germline CDR1 DFQATT, CDR2 SNEGSKA (reference sequence). CDR3 sequence: CSAAQIRNAKNIQYF. The CDR3 coding sequence is TGCAGTGCTGCCCAAATTAGAAACGCCAAAAACATTCAGTACTTC.

The rearrangement uses TRBV6-1 and TRBJ2-5; no clear D gene. The germline V and J ends were trimmed by 3 bases and 5 bases, with 19 bases remaining between them. Germline lookup yields CDR1 MNHNS and CDR2 SASEGT. CDR3 length: 16 amino acids. CDR3: CASSEAILRRVETQYF. The CDR3 bases are TGTGCCAGCAGTGAGGCGATACTTAGGCGAGTGGAGACCCAGTACTTC.

For this clonotype: This may come from a read error, since a much larger clone is one base off. This chain uses TRBV5-1 with TRBJ2-7; D might be TRBD1 (7 bases). The CDR3 runs to 13 residues. The V gene's germline CDR1 is SGHRS and CDR2 YFSETQ. The V end was cut by 4 bases, the J end by 7 bases, with 15 bases between. The CDR3 sequence: CASSPARGDEQYF. CDR3 nucleotides: TGCGCCAGCAGCCCAGCCAGGGGGGATGAGCAGTACTTC.

This chain uses TRBV2 with TRBJ1-2; D is possibly TRBD1 (5 bases). Germline CDR1 SNHLY, CDR2 FYNNEI. The CDR3 is 14 amino acids. The CDR3 DNA sequence: TGTACCGGCAGTGAGGGGAGGACTAACTATGGCTACACCTTC. Encoded protein: CTGSEGRTNYGYTF.

This clonotype showed up just a few times. The chain has TRBV7-2 and TRBJ1-2; no clear D. Germline assignment: CDR1 SGHTA and CDR2 FQGNSA. This CDR3 has 13 amino acids. The V end lost 0 bases, the J end lost 4 bases, and 6 bases lay between the germline ends. Written as DNA, the CDR3 is TGTGCCAGCAGCTTAGCGGAATCCTATGGCTACACCTTC. Amino acid sequence: CASSLAESYGYTF.

This chain joins TRBV20-1 and TRBJ2-1; the match to TRBD2 covers 13 bases. From germline, CDR1 is DFQATT and CDR2 SNEGSKA (reference sequence). The CDR3 runs 16 residues. The J segment lost 9 bases and the V segment lost 7 bases, leaving 15 bases of the junction unmatched. The CDR3 here is CSVSTSGGSQAGEQFF. For the CDR3, the DNA is TGCAGTGTCTCGACTAGCGGGGGGTCCCAAGCGGGTGAGCAGTTCTTC.